This T cell receptor (beta chain) came from a study of lymphopenia after photon versus proton radiotherapy. Overall study results and limits: Only patients who died were analyzed for survival; proton advantage is unproven. A bigger post-nadir fall in TCR diversity correlated inversely with survival time in deceased patients. Oligoclonal CD8+ Temra expansion after nadir drove photon patients' diversity drop.

A few counts support this clone. Its antigen is currently unknown. TCRdb keeps only in-frame clones here, not all; method: immunoSEQ multiplex PCR. Seen here are more than 70,000 clones, 83% observed once, and the top ten hold 1.3% to 1.5%. Germline V gives CDR1 SGHTA, CDR2 FQGNSA. The CDR3 is made up of 14 amino acids. With 5 bases removed from V and 6 bases from J, the gap between germline ends came to 16 bases. The chain recombines TRBV7-2 with TRBJ1-2; a weak D match, TRBD1 (5 bases). The source is a man between 60 and 75 years old with pancreatic cancer. The source material was peripheral blood, sampled from a patient treated with proton-based radiotherapy. The CDR3 nucleotides are TGTGCCAGCAGCAGAGCCCGGGGGTTACATGGCTACACCTTC. This sequence encodes CASSRARGLHGYTF.